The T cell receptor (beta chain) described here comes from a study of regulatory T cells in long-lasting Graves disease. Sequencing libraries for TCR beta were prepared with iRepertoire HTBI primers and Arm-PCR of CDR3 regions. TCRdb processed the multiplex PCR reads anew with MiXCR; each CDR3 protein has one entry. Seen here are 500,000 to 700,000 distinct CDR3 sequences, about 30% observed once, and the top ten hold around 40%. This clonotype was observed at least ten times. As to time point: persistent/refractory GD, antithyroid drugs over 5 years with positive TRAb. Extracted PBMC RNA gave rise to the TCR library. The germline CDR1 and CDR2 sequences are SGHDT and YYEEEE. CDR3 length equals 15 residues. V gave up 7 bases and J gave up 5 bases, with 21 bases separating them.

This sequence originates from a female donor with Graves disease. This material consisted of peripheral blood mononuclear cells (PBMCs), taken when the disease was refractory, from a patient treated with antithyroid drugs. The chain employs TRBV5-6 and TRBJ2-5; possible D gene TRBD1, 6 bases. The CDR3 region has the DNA TGTGCCAGCTGGAAGTGGACAGCCCCCTTTGAGACCCAGTACTTC. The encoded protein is CASWKWTAPFETQYF.